This passage covers 15 T cell receptor beta chains from one sample sequenced in a study of blood T cell repertoires in COVID-19. Data came from immunoSEQ multiplex PCR; TCRdb stores just in-frame clones and leaves some out. This table has approximately 220,000 clones, roughly 85% appearing once. What was sequenced was PBMCs or T cells enriched from blood (not recorded which). The receptors were sampled from a woman aged 40-49 years with acute COVID-19.

This chain links TRBV11-2 with TRBJ1-1; possible D gene TRBD1, 6 bases. Germline V lookup: CDR1 SGHAT, CDR2 FQNNGV. The CDR3 is made up of 14 amino acids. With 0 bases removed from V and 10 bases from J, the gap between germline ends came to 15 bases. The CDR3 DNA reads as TGTGCCAGCAGCTTAGATATATCGACAGGCCCAGCTTTCTTT. Encoded protein: CASSLDISTGPAFF.

The rearrangement uses TRBV5-5 and TRBJ1-1, with TRBD1 identical over 7 bases. Germline lookup yields CDR1 SGHKS and CDR2 YYEKEE (reference sequence). The length of the CDR3 is 15 residues. Trimming at V came to 4 bases and at J to 4 bases, leaving 10 bases not matched to a gene. The CDR3 DNA is TGTGCCAGCAGCCGCTTATGGGGACAGATCACTGAAGCTTTCTTT. Translating it yields CASSRLWGQITEAFF.

The CDR3 here is CASSSTGQRAGELFF. Written as DNA, the CDR3 is TGTGCCAGCAGCTCTACAGGGCAAAGAGCCGGGGAGCTGTTTTTT. The chain employs TRBV9 and TRBJ2-2; weak D call: TRBD1 (6 bases). The CDR3 has 15 amino acids. Germline CDR1 reads SGDLS; CDR2 reads YYNGEE. Trimming shortened V by 4 bases and J by 6 bases, and 16 bases separated the two germline ends.

This chain links TRBV5-6 with TRBJ1-3; D possibly corresponds to TRBD1 (5 bases). V lost 0 bases and J lost 9, with 13 bases in between. The length of the CDR3 is 14 residues. Looked up from germline, CDR1 is SGHDT and CDR2 is YYEEEE. The CDR3 sequence is CASSLVTGEPTIYF. The CDR3 DNA reads as TGTGCCAGCAGCTTGGTAACAGGTGAACCCACCATATATTTT.

This chain's CDR3 is CATTDRGRYGEQFF. As DNA, the CDR3 is TGTGCCACCACGGACAGGGGGAGGTACGGTGAGCAGTTCTTC. The rearrangement links TRBV19 to TRBJ2-1; 10 nucleotides align to TRBD1. Germline V gene lookup returns CDR1 LNHDA and CDR2 SQIVND (reference sequence). The CDR3 runs to 14 residues. V trimming: 10 bases; J trimming: 9 bases; junction bases outside the gene matches: 12.

CDR3 in DNA: TGTGCCAGCAGTTACTCCGCGGGGAGCTCCTACAATGAGCAGTTCTTC. Its protein is CASSYSAGSSYNEQFF. The chain employs TRBV6-6 and TRBJ2-1; weak D call: TRBD2 (6 bases). This CDR3 contains 16 residues. Germline V gene sequence: CDR1 MNHNY, CDR2 SVGAGI (reference sequence). Trimming stripped 0 bases from V and 0 bases from J, with 9 bases between.

This clone was seen once. The V and J genes are TRBV30 and TRBJ1-2; weak D call: TRBD1 (5 bases). The germline gives CDR1 GTSNPN, CDR2 SVGIG (reference sequence). V dropped 0 bases and J dropped 4 bases, with 9 bases sitting between them. The CDR3 is 13 amino acids. Written as DNA, the CDR3 is TGTGCCTGGAGTGTAAGACAGCTCTATGGCTACACCTTC. It codes for CAWSVRQLYGYTF.

V is TRBV27 and J is TRBJ2-7; possible D gene TRBD1, 5 bases. The CDR3 totals 12 residues. Germline CDR1 reads MNHEY; CDR2 reads SMNVEV (reference sequence). The V gene lost 2 bases and the J gene lost 7 bases, with 9 bases spanning the gap. CDR3: CASSLQGKEQYV. CDR3 nucleotides: TGTGCCAGCAGTTTACAGGGTAAAGAGCAGTACGTC.

As concerns this clone: One end of the junction varies from germline; a read error may be responsible. The J gene is TRBJ1-1, the V gene TRBV4-1; D is unclear. This CDR3 is built from 14 residues. Germline CDR1 and CDR2: MGHRA and YSYEKL. The CDR3 nucleotides are TGCGCCAGCAGCCAAGATCATGGGAGAACTGAGGCTTTCTTT. It codes for CASSQDHGRTEAFF.

The V and J genes are TRBV11-2 and TRBJ2-3; a possible D gene is TRBD1 (6 bases). Germline assignment: CDR1 SGHAT and CDR2 FQNNGV. The CDR3 has 13 residues. V was cut by 5 bases and J by 5 bases, with 11 bases left in between. CDR3 amino acids: CASSARGGDTQYF. CDR3 sequence (DNA): TGTGCCAGCAGCGCGCGAGGGGGAGATACGCAGTATTTT.

The genes are TRBV13 and TRBJ2-3, with TRBD2 matching 11 bases. This CDR3 is built from 18 residues. Germline CDR1 PRHDT, CDR2 FYEKMQ (reference sequence). J lost 0 bases, V lost 2 bases, and 7 bases had no gene match. The CDR3 here is CASSLLTSGGSSTDTQYF. DNA for the CDR3: TGTGCCAGCAGCTTACTCACTAGCGGGGGATCTAGCACAGATACGCAGTATTTT.

The rearrangement joins TRBV11-2 to TRBJ2-3; 8 nucleotides align to TRBD2. Per the germline V gene, CDR1 is SGHAT and CDR2 is FQNNGV. The CDR3 is 18 amino acids. Trimming cost V 3 bases and J 3 bases; bases outside gene matches: 14. CDR3 loop: CASSFPTDGGVYTDTQYF. DNA of the CDR3: TGTGCCAGCAGCTTCCCTACTGACGGGGGGGTATATACAGATACGCAGTATTTT.

The chain uses TRBV9 and TRBJ1-6, with 7 positions matching TRBD1. The CDR3 runs 13 residues. V was clipped by 4 bases and J by 14 bases; unmatched bases: 9. The germline CDR1 and CDR2 sequences are SGDLS and YYNGEE. DNA of the CDR3: TGTGCCAGCAGCTCGGAAACAGGGGAGGCCCTCCACTTT. It codes for CASSSETGEALHF. Supplemented by reference TRBV9 and TRBJ1-6, the full variable domain reads DSGVTQTPKHLITATGQRVTLRCSPRSGDLSVYWYQQSLDQGLQFLIQYYNGEERAKGNILERFSAQQFPDLHSELNLSSLELGDSALYFCASSSETGEALHFGNGTRLTVT.

The chain is built from TRBV5-1 and TRBJ1-2, with 8 bases identical to TRBD1. The germline V gene encodes CDR1 SGHRS and CDR2 YFSETQ. This CDR3 has 16 residues. The J segment lost 5 bases and the V segment lost 0 bases, leaving 9 bases of the junction unmatched. CDR3 region: CASSLEATGAGYGYTF. The DNA of the CDR3 is TGCGCCAGCAGCTTGGAGGCGACAGGGGCAGGATATGGCTACACCTTC.

The J gene is TRBJ1-1, the V gene TRBV6-5; 11 bases line up with TRBD1. Trimming removed 5 bases from V and 4 bases from J; junction bases left unmatched: 3. Germline V gene data show CDR1 as MNHEY and CDR2 as SVGAGI. The CDR3 is 14 residues long. In nucleotides, the CDR3 is TGTGCCAGCAGTCAGGACAGGGGGCTCACTGAAGCTTTCTTT. The encoded protein is CASSQDRGLTEAFF.